This passage covers 20 T cell receptor beta chains from one sample sequenced in a study of T cell responses to AZD1222 COVID-19 vaccine. Some clones are missing from TCRdb's copy, which holds only in-frame ones; the method was immunoSEQ multiplex PCR. The sample yields more than 100,000 clones, about nine tenths seen once. The specimen comprised peripheral blood, sampled on day 0 of AZD1222 vaccination. The origin of the receptors is an adult in good health.

V is TRBV15 and J is TRBJ1-4; 9 bases are a match to TRBD1. Germline CDR1 is LNHNV and CDR2 is YYDKDF (reference sequence). V dropped 3 bases and J dropped 5; count of bases not matched to a gene: 7. The CDR3 totals 16 residues. The CDR3 loop reads CATSRAPTGGNEKLFF. DNA for the CDR3: TGTGCCACCAGCAGGGCCCCGACAGGGGGGAATGAAAAACTGTTTTTT.

The CDR3 loop reads CATSRDRTGAGGYTF. CDR3 DNA sequence: TGTGCCACCAGCAGAGATCGGACGGGGGCAGGTGGCTACACCTTC. V and J are TRBV15 and TRBJ1-2; D is perhaps TRBD1 (6 bases). The germline V gene encodes CDR1 LNHNV and CDR2 YYDKDF (reference sequence). The CDR3 runs to 15 residues. Trimming shortened V by 0 bases and J by 7 bases, and 15 bases separated the two germline ends.

The rearrangement joins TRBV3-1 (or the pseudogene TRBV3-2) to TRBJ1-1; D unresolved. Germline V gene data show CDR1 as LGHDT and CDR2 as YNNKEL (reference sequence). Trimming pared 0 bases from V and 5 bases from J, leaving 10 bases between. The CDR3 length is 14 residues. CDR3 residues: CASSQDLTYTEAFF. CDR3 sequence (DNA): TGTGCCAGCAGCCAAGATTTGACGTATACTGAAGCTTTCTTT.

The gene calls are TRBV27 and TRBJ2-7; TRBD1 aligns across 9 bases. CDR1 MNHEY and CDR2 SMNVEV come from the germline V gene (reference sequence). The V and J ends lost 3 bases and 1 base, in that order; junction bases with no gene match: 4. This CDR3 comprises 15 residues. Here the CDR3 reads CASSFRQGESYEQYF. As DNA, the CDR3 is TGTGCCAGCAGTTTCCGACAGGGGGAATCCTACGAGCAGTACTTC.

This chain links TRBV6-6 with TRBJ2-2, with D hard to call. The germline V and J ends were trimmed by 3 bases and 5 bases, with 10 bases remaining between them. The CDR3 spans 14 residues. Germline V CDR1 and CDR2: MNHNY, SVGAGI (reference sequence). CDR3 residues: CASSYMWSTGELFF. Written as DNA, the CDR3 is TGTGCCAGCAGTTATATGTGGTCGACCGGGGAGCTGTTTTTT.

The CDR3 loop reads CASSLGLWDTHSPLHF. Here the CDR3 DNA reads TGTGCCAGCAGCTTAGGATTGTGGGACACACATTCACCCCTCCACTTT. This sequence joins TRBV7-8 and TRBJ1-6; TRBD1 might be the D (6 bases). V shed 1 base and J shed 8 bases, with 15 bases lying between them. From germline, CDR1 is SGHVS and CDR2 FQNEAQ. The CDR3 is 16 residues long.

The genes are TRBV4-1 and TRBJ1-3; no reliable D call. The germline V and J ends were trimmed by 3 bases and 0 bases, with 12 bases remaining between them. The CDR3 length is 16 residues. CDR1 and CDR2 (germline): MGHRA, YSYEKL. Here the CDR3 DNA reads TGCGCCAGCAGCCAGCCGACCGGGTACTCTGGAAACACCATATATTTT. As protein: CASSQPTGYSGNTIYF.

The rearrangement uses TRBV6-5 and TRBJ1-2, with no clear D. Germline CDR1 is MNHEY and CDR2 is SVGAGI. Trimming cost V 2 bases and J 1 base, with 11 bases left between them. The CDR3 is made up of 15 amino acids. This chain's CDR3 is CASSYRGPHNYGYTF. In DNA, the CDR3 is TGTGCCAGCAGTTACAGAGGGCCCCATAACTATGGCTACACCTTC.

The chain joins TRBV29-1 to TRBJ2-3; perhaps D is TRBD1 or TRBD2 (5 bases each). The CDR3 runs to 12 residues. Germline assignment: CDR1 SQVTM and CDR2 ANQGSEA. V was cut by 4 bases and J by 14 bases, with 19 bases left in between. CDR3 coding DNA: TGCAGCGTTGGGGACCATATCCCGCCGTGGTATTTT. Its protein product is CSVGDHIPPWYF.

This clone was seen only a few times. V and J are TRBV6-5 and TRBJ1-2; D might be TRBD1 (5 bases). The germline CDR1 and CDR2 sequences are MNHEY and SVGAGI. The length of the CDR3 is 11 residues. Trimming removed 6 bases from V and 6 bases from J, with 8 bases in between. The CDR3 here is CASRGPHGYTF. The CDR3 DNA reads TGTGCCAGCAGGGGGCCCCATGGCTACACCTTC.

The V and J genes are TRBV27 and TRBJ1-5, with TRBD1 matching 9 bases. This CDR3 has 17 residues. V trimming: 6 bases; J trimming: 0 bases; junction bases outside the gene matches: 9. Germline CDR1 MNHEY, CDR2 SMNVEV (reference sequence). CDR3 in amino acids: CASRGTGWGFSNQPQHF. The CDR3 bases are TGTGCCAGCAGAGGGACAGGGTGGGGATTTAGCAATCAGCCCCAGCATTTT.

The rearrangement uses TRBV25-1 and TRBJ1-2; the D is unclear. The CDR3 is made up of 12 amino acids. V was pared by 3 bases and J by 8 bases, with 10 bases between. CDR1 is MGHDK and CDR2 is SYGVNS in the germline V gene. The CDR3 nucleotides read TGTGCCAGCAGTGATATAGGATACGGCTACACCTTC. Amino acid sequence: CASSDIGYGYTF.

The chain links TRBV6-5 to TRBJ2-1; no clear D gene. This CDR3 spans 12 amino acids. Germline V lookup: CDR1 MNHEY, CDR2 SVGAGI. V was trimmed by 6 bases and J by 10 bases, leaving 13 bases between them. Here the CDR3 reads CASSRSTSEQFF. For the CDR3, the DNA is TGTGCCAGCAGCCGGTCTACAAGCGAGCAGTTCTTC.

The chain couples TRBV28 to TRBJ1-1; D uncertain. The V end lost 3 bases, the J end lost 1 base, and 9 bases lay between the germline ends. The CDR3 is 14 amino acids. Germline lookup yields CDR1 MDHEN and CDR2 SYDVKM. CDR3 sequence reads: CASSLLTGNTEAFF. The CDR3 DNA sequence: TGTGCCAGCAGTTTGCTAACTGGGAACACTGAAGCTTTCTTT.

The genes are TRBV12-5 and TRBJ1-2; TRBD1 aligns across 10 bases. The germline V gene has CDR1 LGHNT and CDR2 FRNRAP. Unmatched junction bases numbered 7, after V lost 2 bases and J lost 7 bases. CDR3 size: 15 residues. Here the CDR3 DNA reads TGTGCTAGTGGTTTGCCCAGACAGGGGGCCGGTGGCTACACCTTC. It specifies CASGLPRQGAGGYTF.

The CDR3 bases are TGTGCCAGCAGTTTAGCCGGGACAGGCAACACTGAAGCTTTCTTT. This translates into CASSLAGTGNTEAFF. The J gene is TRBJ1-1, the V gene TRBV28, with 8 bases that match TRBD1. The ends lost 2 bases at V and 2 bases at J; junction bases unmatched: 4. This CDR3 region has 15 residues. The germline V gene encodes CDR1 MDHEN and CDR2 SYDVKM. The variable domain in full, completed from reference TRBV28 and TRBJ1-1, reads DVKVTQSSRYLVKRTGEKVFLECVQDMDHENMFWYRQDPGLGLRLIYFSYDVKMKEKGDIPEGYSVSREKKERFSLILESASTNQTSMYLCASSLAGTGNTEAFFGQGTRLTVV.

In this sample, this clone turned up a few times. This chain links TRBV4-3 with TRBJ2-3; 11 bases align to TRBD2. Germline lookup yields CDR1 LGHNA and CDR2 YSLEER. V lost 4 bases to trimming and J lost 1 base; unmatched junction nucleotides: 13. There are 19 residues in the CDR3. Here the CDR3 reads CASSPKLAGGTGGTDTQYF. Here the CDR3 DNA reads TGCGCCAGCAGCCCCAAGTTAGCGGGGGGGACAGGCGGCACAGATACGCAGTATTTT.

This clone was seen once. The chain links TRBV7-8 to TRBJ2-1, with 8 nucleotides matching TRBD1. The trim removed 5 bases at V and 0 bases at J, leaving 3 bases unmatched. This CDR3 is 15 amino acids long. From germline, CDR1 is SGHVS and CDR2 FQNEAQ. CDR3 coding DNA: TGTGCCAGCAGCCGCACAGGGGGCTCCTACAATGAGCAGTTCTTC. Amino acid sequence: CASSRTGGSYNEQFF.

The chain employs TRBV18 and TRBJ1-5, with D unresolved. Germline CDR1 is KGHSH and CDR2 is LQKENI. This CDR3 has 12 residues. V was trimmed by 6 bases and J by 5 bases, leaving 8 bases between them. The CDR3 protein is CASSSPYQPQHF. The DNA of the CDR3 is TGTGCCAGCTCCTCGCCCTATCAGCCCCAGCATTTT.

The chain recombines TRBV5-6 with TRBJ2-6, with no clear D. The CDR3 loop spans 15 amino acids. The germline V gene encodes CDR1 SGHDT and CDR2 YYEEEE. V was cut by 3 bases and J by 1 base, with 8 bases left in between. The CDR3 is CASSWGGSGANVLTF. The CDR3 nucleotides are TGTGCCAGCAGCTGGGGTGGGTCTGGGGCCAACGTCCTGACTTTC.